This entry describes one TCR beta chain. Its antigen is unknown. The sample is drawn from a study of siplizumab effects on memory and regulatory T cells. Study-wide points: Naive T cells looked more diverse than memory cells, and they looked like major contributors to the alloresponse. Siplizumab brought about a significant reduction in alloreactive sequences traceable to unstimulated CD4+ memory cells. Left unconfirmed was the suppressive function of proliferating Tregs from siplizumab cultures. Only a minority of proliferating CD4+ or CD8+ clones had an assignable naive or memory phenotype, with roughly 80-97% lacking one.

The assay was immunoSEQ multiplex PCR, and TCRdb's table has in-frame clones only and misses some. Among some 120,000 clones listed, roughly 94% were seen once. Germline V gives CDR1 SGHVS, CDR2 FNYEAQ. The CDR3 length is 17 residues. Trimming removed 5 bases from V and 2 bases from J; junction bases left unmatched: 13. The rearrangement links TRBV7-6 to TRBJ2-7; 9 bases align to TRBD1. Input material: non-Treg CD4+ T cells sorted from blood. The sequence derives from a human donor in good health. The CDR3 DNA reads as TGTGCCAGCAGCCAACGGAGACCGGGACAGGGAGCCTACGAGCAGTACTTC. Amino acids: CASSQRRPGQGAYEQYF.